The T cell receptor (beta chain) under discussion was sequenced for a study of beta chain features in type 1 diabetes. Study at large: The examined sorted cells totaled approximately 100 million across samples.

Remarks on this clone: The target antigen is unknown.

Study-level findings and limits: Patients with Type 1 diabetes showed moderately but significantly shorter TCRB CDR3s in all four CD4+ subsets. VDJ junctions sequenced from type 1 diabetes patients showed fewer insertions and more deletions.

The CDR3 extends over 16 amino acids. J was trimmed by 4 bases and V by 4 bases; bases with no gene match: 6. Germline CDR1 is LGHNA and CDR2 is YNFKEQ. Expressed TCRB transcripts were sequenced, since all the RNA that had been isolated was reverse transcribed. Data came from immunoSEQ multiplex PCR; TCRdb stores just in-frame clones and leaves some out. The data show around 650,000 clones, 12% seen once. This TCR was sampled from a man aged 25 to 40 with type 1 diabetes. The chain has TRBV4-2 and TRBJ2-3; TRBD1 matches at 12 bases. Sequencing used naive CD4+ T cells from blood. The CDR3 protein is CASSPGTGGRADTQYF. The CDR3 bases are TGTGCCAGCAGCCCCGGGACAGGGGGCAGGGCAGATACGCAGTATTTT.